These 8 T cell receptor beta chains were sequenced from one sample in a study of beta chain features in type 1 diabetes. The investigators reverse transcribed all of the isolated RNA, so they sequenced expressed TCRB transcripts. Sequencing was performed with immunoSEQ multiplex PCR; in TCRdb, only in-frame clones are kept and a portion is missing. The table shows 120,000 to 150,000 clones, with 10% to 15% occurring only once. Study-wide findings and caveats: Shortening of TCRB CDR3s, moderate but significant, appeared in all four CD4+ subsets of Type 1 diabetes patients.

Their antigens remain unidentified. Sequencing used central memory CD4+ T cells from blood. The receptors were sampled from a man between 18 and 35 years old with type 1 diabetes.

V and J are TRBV5-4 and TRBJ2-5; no firm D call. V was pared by 5 bases and J by 2 bases, with 4 bases between. The germline V gene has CDR1 SGHNT and CDR2 YYREEE (reference sequence). The CDR3 covers 11 residues. DNA for the CDR3: TGTGCCAGCAGTTGGCAAGAGACCCAGTACTTC. It translates to CASSWQETQYF.

This clone was recorded a few times. The CDR3 loop is CASRLGQSFGELFF. CDR3 nucleotides: TGTGCCAGCAGGTTGGGACAGTCCTTCGGGGAGCTGTTTTTT. This chain links TRBV2 with TRBJ2-2, with TRBD1 identical over 7 bases. J was trimmed by 7 bases and V by 6 bases; bases with no gene match: 8. The CDR3 has 14 residues. The germline V gene has CDR1 SNHLY and CDR2 FYNNEI.

This clone was observed a few times. This chain uses TRBV29-1 with TRBJ1-4; no clear D. The CDR3 is 12 residues long. V was pared by 5 bases and J by 7 bases, with 11 bases between. Germline CDR1 and CDR2: SQVTM and ANQGSEA. For the CDR3, the DNA is TGCAGCGTTCAATTGGGTGGTGAAAAACTGTTTTTT. Its translation: CSVQLGGEKLFF.

This clone has more than one count but fewer than ten. The V gene is TRBV14, the J gene TRBJ2-7; D gene unclear. Germline V CDR1 and CDR2: SGHDN, FVKESK. The CDR3 consists of 14 residues. Trimming removed 1 base from V and 2 bases from J, with 9 bases in between. The CDR3 reads CASSQGLVTYEQYF. CDR3 in DNA: TGTGCCAGCAGCCAAGGGCTAGTCACCTACGAGCAGTACTTC. Variable domain in full (rest from reference TRBV14 and TRBJ2-7): EAGVTQFPSHSVIEKGQTVTLRCDPISGHDNLYWYRRVMGKEIKFLLHFVKESKQDESGMPNNRFLAERTGGTYSTLKVQPAELEDSGVYFCASSQGLVTYEQYFGPGTRLTVT.

This clone turned up a few times. This sequence joins TRBV7-2 and TRBJ2-5; D uncertain. In germline, CDR1 is SGHTA, CDR2 FQGNSA. The CDR3 totals 11 residues. V was shortened by 6 bases and J by 5 bases, with 7 bases between the two germline ends. CDR3 region: CASSYAETQYF. The CDR3 DNA reads as TGTGCCAGCAGTTACGCCGAGACCCAGTACTTC. The variable domain in full, with the rest retrieved from reference TRBV7-2 and TRBJ2-5, is GAGVSQSPSNKVTEKGKDVELRCDPISGHTALYWYRQSLGQGLEFLIYFQGNSAPDKSGLPSDRFSAERTGGSVSTLTIQRTQQEDSAVYLCASSYAETQYFGPGTRLLVL.

This clone showed up just a few times. This chain connects TRBV4-1 to TRBJ1-2, with 7 positions matching TRBD1. The CDR3 runs to 15 residues. Germline trimming cut 4 bases from V and 2 bases from J; bases unmatched to any gene: 7. Germline CDR1 reads MGHRA; CDR2 reads YSYEKL. The CDR3 loop is CASSPAGQQNYGYTF. The CDR3 DNA is TGCGCCAGCAGCCCAGCGGGACAGCAAAACTATGGCTACACCTTC.

The chain joins TRBV10-1 to TRBJ1-2; weak D call: TRBD1 (5 bases). There are 14 residues in the CDR3. The germline gives CDR1 WNHNN, CDR2 SYGVQD (reference sequence). Trimming shortened V by 5 bases and J by 1 base, and 11 bases separated the two germline ends. CDR3 loop: CASSRDGINYGYTF. The CDR3 DNA reads as TGCGCCAGCAGTCGGGACGGAATTAACTATGGCTACACCTTC.

The V call is TRBV30, the J call TRBJ1-6; D remains unclear. The V end lost 4 bases, the J end lost 8 bases, and 12 bases lay between the germline ends. This CDR3 comprises 13 residues. Germline CDR1 GTSNPN, CDR2 SVGIG (reference sequence). The CDR3 coding sequence is TGTGCCTGGAACAGTGTCCTAGATTCACCCCTCCACTTT. Its protein is CAWNSVLDSPLHF.